What follows are 4 T cell receptor beta chains derived from one specimen sequenced in a study of blood T cells in healthy people across ages. Combining a sample-barcoded 5' primer with a J-beta primer mix, a second PCR ran for roughly 6 to 12 cycles. TCRdb itself ran the 5' RACE reads through MiXCR, one entry per CDR3 protein. The sample has about 1.4 million distinct CDR3 sequences, approximately 59% seen once. The sequenced sample consisted of blood. All receptors derive from a man between 18 and 35 years old in good health.

The chain employs TRBV7-9 and TRBJ2-2; 9 nucleotides align to TRBD2. CDR1 is SEHNR and CDR2 is FQNEAQ in the germline V gene (reference sequence). The junction had 14 bases not matched to a gene; V was cut back by 4 bases and J by 2 bases. The length of the CDR3 is 19 residues. The CDR3 nucleotides read TGTGCCAGCAGCTCCCGTGGTAGCGGGAGAAACCTAAACACCGGGGAGCTGTTTTTT. It specifies CASSSRGSGRNLNTGELFF. Complete variable domain (other parts from reference TRBV7-9 and TRBJ2-2): DTGVSQNPRHKITKRGQNVTFRCDPISEHNRLYWYRQTLGQGPEFLTYFQNEAQLEKSRLLSDRFSAERPKGSFSTLEIQRTEQGDSAMYLCASSSRGSGRNLNTGELFFGEGSRLTVL.

The chain recombines TRBV3-1 with TRBJ2-5; D might be TRBD2 (5 bases). Germline-derived CDR1 and CDR2 are LGHDT and YNNKEL (reference sequence). The CDR3 is 12 residues long. Trimming shortened V by 8 bases and J by 11 bases, and 18 bases separated the two germline ends. This CDR3 reads CASGPVGWEQYF. The CDR3 DNA sequence: TGTGCCAGCGGACCGGTTGGGTGGGAGCAGTACTTC.

The chain links TRBV7-9 to TRBJ1-2, with D possibly being TRBD1 (5 bases). Germline V gives CDR1 SEHNR, CDR2 FQNEAQ (reference sequence). There are 14 residues in the CDR3. The V end lost 5 bases, the J end lost 8 bases, and 18 bases lay between the germline ends. This CDR3 is CASSPTGELEGYTF. For the CDR3, the DNA is TGTGCCAGCAGCCCGACGGGGGAACTGGAGGGCTACACCTTC.

The chain couples TRBV12-3 or TRBV12-4 to TRBJ2-1; 8 bases align to TRBD2. V shed 5 bases, J shed 1 base, and the junction held 19 bases outside the gene matches. This CDR3 has 20 amino acids. As DNA, the CDR3 is TGTGCCAGCAGTCTAACGGGAGGGAGGGTGCTTTATGGGTCCTACAATGAGCAGTTCTTC. Amino acid sequence: CASSLTGGRVLYGSYNEQFF.